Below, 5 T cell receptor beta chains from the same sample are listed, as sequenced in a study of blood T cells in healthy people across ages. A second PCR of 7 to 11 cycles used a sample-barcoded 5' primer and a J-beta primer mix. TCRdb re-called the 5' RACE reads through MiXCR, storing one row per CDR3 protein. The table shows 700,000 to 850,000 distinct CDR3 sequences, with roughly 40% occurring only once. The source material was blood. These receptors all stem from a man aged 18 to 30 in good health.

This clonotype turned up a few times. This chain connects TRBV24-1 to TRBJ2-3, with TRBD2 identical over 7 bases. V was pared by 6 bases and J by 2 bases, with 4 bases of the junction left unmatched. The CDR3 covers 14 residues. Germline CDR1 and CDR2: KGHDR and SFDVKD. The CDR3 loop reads CATSTSVYTDTQYF. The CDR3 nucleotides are TGTGCCACCAGTACTAGCGTTTACACAGATACGCAGTATTTT.

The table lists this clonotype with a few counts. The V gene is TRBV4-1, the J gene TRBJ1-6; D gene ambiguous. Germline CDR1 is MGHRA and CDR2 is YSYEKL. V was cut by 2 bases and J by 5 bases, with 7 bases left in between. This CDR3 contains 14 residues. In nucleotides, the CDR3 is TGCGCCAGCAGCCAAAAACGGAATAATTCACCCCTCCACTTT. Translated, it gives CASSQKRNNSPLHF.

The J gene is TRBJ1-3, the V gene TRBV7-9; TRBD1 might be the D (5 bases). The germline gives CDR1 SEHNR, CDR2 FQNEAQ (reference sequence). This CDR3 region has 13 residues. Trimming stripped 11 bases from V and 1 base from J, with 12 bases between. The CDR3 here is CAGAPTSGNTIYF. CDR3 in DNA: TGTGCCGGGGCACCAACTTCTGGAAACACCATATATTTT.

The CDR3 DNA follows: TGTGCCAGCAGTCAGGATGGAGTATATGTCGAAGCTTTCTTT. Translation gives CASSQDGVYVEAFF. This chain links TRBV4-2 with TRBJ1-1; D call uncertain. CDR1 and CDR2 (germline): LGHNA, YNFKEQ. V was trimmed by 6 bases and J by 8 bases, leaving 19 bases between them. The CDR3 spans 14 residues.

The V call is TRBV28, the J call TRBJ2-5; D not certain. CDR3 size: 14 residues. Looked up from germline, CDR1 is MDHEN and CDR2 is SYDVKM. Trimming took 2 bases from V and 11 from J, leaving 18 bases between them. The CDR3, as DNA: TGTGCCAGCAGTTTAGCCGGGTCCCGGTTTGAGCAGTACTTC. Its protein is CASSLAGSRFEQYF.